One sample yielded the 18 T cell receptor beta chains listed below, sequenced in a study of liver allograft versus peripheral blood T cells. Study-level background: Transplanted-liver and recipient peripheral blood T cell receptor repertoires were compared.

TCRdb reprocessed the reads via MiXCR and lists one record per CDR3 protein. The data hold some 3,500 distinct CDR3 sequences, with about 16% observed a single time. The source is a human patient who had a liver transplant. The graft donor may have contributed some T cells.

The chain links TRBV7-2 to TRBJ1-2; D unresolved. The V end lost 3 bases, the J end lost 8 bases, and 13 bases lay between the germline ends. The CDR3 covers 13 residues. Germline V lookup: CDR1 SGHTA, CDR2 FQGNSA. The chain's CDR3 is CASSFRTEGGYTF. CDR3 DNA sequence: TGTGCCAGCAGCTTCCGTACCGAAGGAGGCTACACCTTC.

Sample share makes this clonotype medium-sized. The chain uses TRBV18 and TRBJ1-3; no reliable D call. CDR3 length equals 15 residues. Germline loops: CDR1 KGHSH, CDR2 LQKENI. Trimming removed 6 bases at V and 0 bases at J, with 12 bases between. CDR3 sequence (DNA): TGTGCCAGCTCCCCCATCCCCGGCTCTGGAAACACCATATATTTT. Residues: CASSPIPGSGNTIYF.

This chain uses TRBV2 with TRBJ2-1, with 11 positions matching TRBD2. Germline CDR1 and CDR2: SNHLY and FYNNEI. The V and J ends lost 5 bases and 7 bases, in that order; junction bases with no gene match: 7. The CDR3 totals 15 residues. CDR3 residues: CASSTTSGRGNEQFF. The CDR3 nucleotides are TGTGCCAGCAGTACCACTAGCGGGAGAGGGAATGAGCAGTTCTTC.

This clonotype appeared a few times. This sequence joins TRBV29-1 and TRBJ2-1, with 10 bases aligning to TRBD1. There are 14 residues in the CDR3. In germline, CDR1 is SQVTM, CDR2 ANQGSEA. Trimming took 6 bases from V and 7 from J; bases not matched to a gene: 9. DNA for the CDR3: TGCAGCGTGGGACAGGGGTCGATCTCTAATGAGCAGTTCTTC. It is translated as CSVGQGSISNEQFF.

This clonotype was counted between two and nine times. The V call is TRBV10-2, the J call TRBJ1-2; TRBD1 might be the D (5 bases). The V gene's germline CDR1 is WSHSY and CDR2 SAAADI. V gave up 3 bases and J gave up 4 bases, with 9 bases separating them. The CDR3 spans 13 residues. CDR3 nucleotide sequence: TGCGCCAGCAGTGACGGGGGTGGCTATGGCTACACCTTC. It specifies CASSDGGGYGYTF.

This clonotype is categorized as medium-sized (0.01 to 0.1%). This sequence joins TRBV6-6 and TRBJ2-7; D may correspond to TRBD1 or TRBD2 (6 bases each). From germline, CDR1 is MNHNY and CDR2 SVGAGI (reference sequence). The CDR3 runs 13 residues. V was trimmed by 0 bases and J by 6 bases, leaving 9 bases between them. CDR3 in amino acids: CASSYSTGAEQYF. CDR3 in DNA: TGTGCCAGCAGTTACTCGACGGGGGCCGAGCAGTACTTC.

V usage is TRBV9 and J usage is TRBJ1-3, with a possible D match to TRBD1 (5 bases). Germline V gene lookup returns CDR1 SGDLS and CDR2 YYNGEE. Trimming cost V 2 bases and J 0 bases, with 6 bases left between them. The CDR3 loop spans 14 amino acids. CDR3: CASSVDSSGNTIYF. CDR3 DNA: TGTGCCAGCAGCGTCGACAGCTCTGGAAACACCATATATTTT.

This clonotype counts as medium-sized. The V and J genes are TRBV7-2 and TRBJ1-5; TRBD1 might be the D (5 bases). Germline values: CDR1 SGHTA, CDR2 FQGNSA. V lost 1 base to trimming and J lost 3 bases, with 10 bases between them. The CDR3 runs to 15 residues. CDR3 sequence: CASSLGDGPNQPQHF. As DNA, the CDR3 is TGTGCCAGCAGCTTAGGGGACGGGCCCAATCAGCCCCAGCATTTT.

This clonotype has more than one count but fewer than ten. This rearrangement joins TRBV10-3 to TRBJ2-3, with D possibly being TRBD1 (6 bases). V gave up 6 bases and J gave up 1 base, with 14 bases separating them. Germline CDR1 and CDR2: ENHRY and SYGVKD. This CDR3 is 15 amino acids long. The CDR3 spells CAIRGLGGGTDTQYF. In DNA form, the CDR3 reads TGTGCCATCAGGGGCTTAGGGGGAGGCACAGATACGCAGTATTTT.

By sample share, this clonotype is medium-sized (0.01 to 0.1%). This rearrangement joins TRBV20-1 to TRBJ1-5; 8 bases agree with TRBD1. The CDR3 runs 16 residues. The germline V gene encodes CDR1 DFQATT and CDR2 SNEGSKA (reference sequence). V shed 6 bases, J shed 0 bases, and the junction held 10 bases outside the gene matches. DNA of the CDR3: TGCAGTGCCGCCGGACAGGGCCGAACTAGCAATCAGCCCCAGCATTTT. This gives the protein CSAAGQGRTSNQPQHF.

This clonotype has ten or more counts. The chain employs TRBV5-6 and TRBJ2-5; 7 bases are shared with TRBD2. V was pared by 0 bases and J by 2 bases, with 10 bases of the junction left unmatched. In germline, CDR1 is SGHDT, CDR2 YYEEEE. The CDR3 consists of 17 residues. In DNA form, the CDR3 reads TGTGCCAGCAGCTTGGCGGTGGGGACGGGGGGTCAAGAGACCCAGTACTTC. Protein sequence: CASSLAVGTGGQETQYF.

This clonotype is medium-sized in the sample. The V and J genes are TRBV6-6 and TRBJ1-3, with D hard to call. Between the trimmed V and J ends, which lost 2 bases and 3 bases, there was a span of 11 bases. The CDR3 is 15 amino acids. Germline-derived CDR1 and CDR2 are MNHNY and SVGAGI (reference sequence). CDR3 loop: CASSYAPEGGNTIYF. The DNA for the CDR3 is TGTGCCAGCAGTTACGCCCCTGAGGGTGGAAACACCATATATTTT.

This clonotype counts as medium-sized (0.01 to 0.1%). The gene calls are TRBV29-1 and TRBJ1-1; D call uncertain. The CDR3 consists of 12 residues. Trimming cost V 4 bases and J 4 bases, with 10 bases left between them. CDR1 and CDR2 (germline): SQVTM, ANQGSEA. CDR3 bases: TGCAGCGTTGGTGCCGGGAGCACTGAAGCTTTCTTT. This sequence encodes CSVGAGSTEAFF.

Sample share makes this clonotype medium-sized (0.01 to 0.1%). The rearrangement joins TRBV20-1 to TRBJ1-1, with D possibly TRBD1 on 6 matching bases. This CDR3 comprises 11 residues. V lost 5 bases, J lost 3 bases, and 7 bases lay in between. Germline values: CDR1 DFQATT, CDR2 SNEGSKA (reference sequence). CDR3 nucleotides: TGCAGTGCTTGGACAGACACTGAAGCTTTCTTT. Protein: CSAWTDTEAFF.

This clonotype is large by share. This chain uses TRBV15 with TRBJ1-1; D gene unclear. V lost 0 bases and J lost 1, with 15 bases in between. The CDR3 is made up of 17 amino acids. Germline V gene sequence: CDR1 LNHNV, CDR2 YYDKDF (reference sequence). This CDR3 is CATSRDSGSRRNTEAFF. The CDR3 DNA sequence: TGTGCCACCAGCAGAGATAGCGGCAGCCGGCGGAACACTGAAGCTTTCTTT.

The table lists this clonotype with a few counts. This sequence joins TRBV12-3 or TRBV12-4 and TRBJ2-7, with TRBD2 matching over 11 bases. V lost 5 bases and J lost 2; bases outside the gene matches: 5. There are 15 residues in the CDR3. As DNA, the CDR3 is TGTGCCAGCAGTCCCAGACTAGCGGGGACCTACGAGCAGTACTTC. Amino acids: CASSPRLAGTYEQYF.

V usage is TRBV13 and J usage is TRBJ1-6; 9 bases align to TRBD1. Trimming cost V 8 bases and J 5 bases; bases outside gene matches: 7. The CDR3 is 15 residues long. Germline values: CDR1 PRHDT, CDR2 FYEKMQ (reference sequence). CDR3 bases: TGTGCCAGCCGCCTCGGGACAGGGAATAATTCACCCCTCCACTTT. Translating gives CASRLGTGNNSPLHF.

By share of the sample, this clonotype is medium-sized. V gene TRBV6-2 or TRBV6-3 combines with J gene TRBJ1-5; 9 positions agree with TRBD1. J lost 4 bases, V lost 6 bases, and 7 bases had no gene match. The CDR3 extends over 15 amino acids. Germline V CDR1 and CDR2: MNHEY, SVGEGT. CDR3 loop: CASRDTDRGNQPQHF. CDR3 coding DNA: TGTGCCAGCAGGGACACGGACAGGGGAAATCAGCCCCAGCATTTT.